These 8 T cell receptor beta chains were sequenced from one sample in a study of regulatory dendritic cells for organ transplantation. Sorted subsets were CFSE-labeled and cultured about 5 days with allogeneic dendritic cells. The table came from immunoSEQ multiplex PCR; TCRdb's copy has only in-frame clones and leaves some out. The profile shows about 12,000 clones, around two thirds of them singletons. No cognate antigen is known for these TCRs. Sequencing was done on a sample of naive CD8+ T cells from blood cultured with dendritic cells. Subset here: CD45RA+ naive T cells. These receptor sequences come from a human donor in good health.

In this sample, this clone turned up a few times. The chain links TRBV19 to TRBJ1-5, with D possibly matching TRBD1 (5 bases). This CDR3 comprises 17 residues. V shed 1 base and J shed 0 bases, with 13 bases lying between them. Germline assignment: CDR1 LNHDA and CDR2 SQIVND (reference sequence). The CDR3 bases are TGTGCCAGTAGTATAGTAGGTGGGACTGATAGCAATCAGCCCCAGCATTTT. Residues: CASSIVGGTDSNQPQHF. The full variable domain, completed using reference TRBV19 and TRBJ1-5, is DGGITQSPKYLFRKEGQNVTLSCEQNLNHDAMYWYRQDPGQGLRLIYYSQIVNDFQKGDIAEGYSVSREKKESFPLTVTSAQKNPTAFYLCASSIVGGTDSNQPQHFGDGTRLSIL.

CDR3 nucleotide sequence: TGTGCCAGCAGCGACCGGGACAGGGTTGGGACCCAGTACTTC. It is translated as CASSDRDRVGTQYF. This chain connects TRBV9 to TRBJ2-5, with 9 bases fitting TRBD1. Germline V gives CDR1 SGDLS, CDR2 YYNGEE. The ends lost 3 bases at V and 7 bases at J; junction bases unmatched: 7. CDR3 size: 14 residues.

This chain connects TRBV19 to TRBJ1-1, with D hard to call. V lost 9 bases and J 1 base, leaving 9 bases between the germline ends. Germline CDR1 LNHDA, CDR2 SQIVND (reference sequence). This CDR3 region has 12 residues. The CDR3 coding sequence is TGTGCCAGCCGTCGGGGGAACACTGAAGCTTTCTTT. This sequence encodes CASRRGNTEAFF.

This clone came up a few times. CDR3 in amino acids: CASSQDRSSEAFF. Written as DNA, the CDR3 is TGCGCCAGCAGCCAAGATCGGTCTTCTGAAGCTTTCTTT. The V call is TRBV4-3, the J call TRBJ1-1; D is ambiguous. CDR3 length: 13 residues. The germline V gene encodes CDR1 LGHNA and CDR2 YSLEER. The V end was cut by 0 bases, the J end by 6 bases, with 8 bases between.

This clone was recorded only once. The J gene is TRBJ2-3, the V gene TRBV7-6; perhaps TRBD2 as D (6 bases). The CDR3 is 14 amino acids. The V gene lost 1 base and the J gene lost 4 bases, with 9 bases spanning the gap. Germline V CDR1 and CDR2: SGHVS, FNYEAQ. The CDR3 DNA sequence: TGTGCCAGCAGCTTAGTGGTAGCGGCAGATACGCAGTATTTT. This codes for CASSLVVAADTQYF.

This chain links TRBV10-3 with TRBJ2-7; 12 nucleotides agree with TRBD2. The trim removed 4 bases at V and 4 bases at J, leaving 2 bases unmatched. The length of the CDR3 is 14 residues. Germline V CDR1 and CDR2: ENHRY, SYGVKD. This CDR3 reads CAISASGGGYEQYF. In DNA form, the CDR3 reads TGTGCCATCAGTGCTAGCGGGGGGGGTTACGAGCAGTACTTC.

This clone was observed a handful of times. The chain couples TRBV11-2 to TRBJ2-7; 12 bases fit TRBD2. The CDR3 is made up of 15 amino acids. The V segment lost 3 bases and the J segment 4 bases; nucleotides outside the gene matches: 4. CDR1 is SGHAT, CDR2 FQNNGV, per germline. CDR3 in amino acids: CASSFSGLAGYEQYF. The CDR3 region has the DNA TGTGCCAGCAGCTTCTCCGGACTAGCGGGATACGAGCAGTACTTC.

The chain links TRBV6-5 to TRBJ2-7; D is possibly TRBD2 (5 bases). The V gene lost 5 bases and the J gene lost 3 bases, with 11 bases spanning the gap. This CDR3 region has 13 residues. Germline V gene sequence: CDR1 MNHEY, CDR2 SVGAGI. The CDR3 DNA sequence: TGTGCCAGCAGTGAAGGGAGCTTCTACGAGCAGTACTTC. Translated: CASSEGSFYEQYF.